This section outlines one TCR beta chain sequence together with its context. What it binds is not known. The sample belongs to a study of beta chain features in type 1 diabetes. General study findings and limits: Naive, central memory and Treg TCRB repertoires seemed to resemble each other more closely in patients than they did in healthy donors.

Germline V gene data show CDR1 as KGHSH and CDR2 as LQKENI. Trimming took 0 bases from V and 2 from J; bases not matched to a gene: 5. The CDR3 sequence is 16 residues long. The study reverse transcribed the entire isolated RNA, so it sequenced expressed TCRB transcripts. Some clones are missing from TCRdb's copy, which holds only in-frame ones; the method was immunoSEQ multiplex PCR. In the table there are about 620,000 clones, around 16% of which are singletons. This chain joins TRBV18 and TRBJ2-7; 9 bases map to TRBD1. Sequenced sample: naive CD4+ T cells from blood. The source is a man between 18 and 35 years old in good health. In DNA form, the CDR3 reads TGTGCCAGCTCACCACCAGGGACAGGGCGGACCTACGAGCAGTACTTC. As protein: CASSPPGTGRTYEQYF.